Sequencing of this TCR beta chain was carried out in a study of blood T cell repertoires in COVID-19. The overall study: The samples span acute and convalescent COVID-19 from the United States, Italy and Spain.

The method was immunoSEQ multiplex PCR; TCRdb's version includes in-frame clones alone and lacks a portion of them. Of around 270,000 clones listed, roughly 84% are singletons. The CDR3 runs 14 residues. V lost 4 bases, J lost 6 bases, and 5 bases stayed unmatched. Germline assignment: CDR1 LGHNA and CDR2 YNFKEQ. This chain links TRBV4-2 with TRBJ2-4, with TRBD1 matching over 8 bases. Sample: peripheral blood. The clonotype comes from a human donor with COVID-19, enrolled during active disease. The donor label of this sample is uncertain. The CDR3 reads CASSPTGTGNIQYF. The DNA for the CDR3 is TGTGCCAGCAGCCCCACAGGGACAGGAAACATTCAGTACTTC.